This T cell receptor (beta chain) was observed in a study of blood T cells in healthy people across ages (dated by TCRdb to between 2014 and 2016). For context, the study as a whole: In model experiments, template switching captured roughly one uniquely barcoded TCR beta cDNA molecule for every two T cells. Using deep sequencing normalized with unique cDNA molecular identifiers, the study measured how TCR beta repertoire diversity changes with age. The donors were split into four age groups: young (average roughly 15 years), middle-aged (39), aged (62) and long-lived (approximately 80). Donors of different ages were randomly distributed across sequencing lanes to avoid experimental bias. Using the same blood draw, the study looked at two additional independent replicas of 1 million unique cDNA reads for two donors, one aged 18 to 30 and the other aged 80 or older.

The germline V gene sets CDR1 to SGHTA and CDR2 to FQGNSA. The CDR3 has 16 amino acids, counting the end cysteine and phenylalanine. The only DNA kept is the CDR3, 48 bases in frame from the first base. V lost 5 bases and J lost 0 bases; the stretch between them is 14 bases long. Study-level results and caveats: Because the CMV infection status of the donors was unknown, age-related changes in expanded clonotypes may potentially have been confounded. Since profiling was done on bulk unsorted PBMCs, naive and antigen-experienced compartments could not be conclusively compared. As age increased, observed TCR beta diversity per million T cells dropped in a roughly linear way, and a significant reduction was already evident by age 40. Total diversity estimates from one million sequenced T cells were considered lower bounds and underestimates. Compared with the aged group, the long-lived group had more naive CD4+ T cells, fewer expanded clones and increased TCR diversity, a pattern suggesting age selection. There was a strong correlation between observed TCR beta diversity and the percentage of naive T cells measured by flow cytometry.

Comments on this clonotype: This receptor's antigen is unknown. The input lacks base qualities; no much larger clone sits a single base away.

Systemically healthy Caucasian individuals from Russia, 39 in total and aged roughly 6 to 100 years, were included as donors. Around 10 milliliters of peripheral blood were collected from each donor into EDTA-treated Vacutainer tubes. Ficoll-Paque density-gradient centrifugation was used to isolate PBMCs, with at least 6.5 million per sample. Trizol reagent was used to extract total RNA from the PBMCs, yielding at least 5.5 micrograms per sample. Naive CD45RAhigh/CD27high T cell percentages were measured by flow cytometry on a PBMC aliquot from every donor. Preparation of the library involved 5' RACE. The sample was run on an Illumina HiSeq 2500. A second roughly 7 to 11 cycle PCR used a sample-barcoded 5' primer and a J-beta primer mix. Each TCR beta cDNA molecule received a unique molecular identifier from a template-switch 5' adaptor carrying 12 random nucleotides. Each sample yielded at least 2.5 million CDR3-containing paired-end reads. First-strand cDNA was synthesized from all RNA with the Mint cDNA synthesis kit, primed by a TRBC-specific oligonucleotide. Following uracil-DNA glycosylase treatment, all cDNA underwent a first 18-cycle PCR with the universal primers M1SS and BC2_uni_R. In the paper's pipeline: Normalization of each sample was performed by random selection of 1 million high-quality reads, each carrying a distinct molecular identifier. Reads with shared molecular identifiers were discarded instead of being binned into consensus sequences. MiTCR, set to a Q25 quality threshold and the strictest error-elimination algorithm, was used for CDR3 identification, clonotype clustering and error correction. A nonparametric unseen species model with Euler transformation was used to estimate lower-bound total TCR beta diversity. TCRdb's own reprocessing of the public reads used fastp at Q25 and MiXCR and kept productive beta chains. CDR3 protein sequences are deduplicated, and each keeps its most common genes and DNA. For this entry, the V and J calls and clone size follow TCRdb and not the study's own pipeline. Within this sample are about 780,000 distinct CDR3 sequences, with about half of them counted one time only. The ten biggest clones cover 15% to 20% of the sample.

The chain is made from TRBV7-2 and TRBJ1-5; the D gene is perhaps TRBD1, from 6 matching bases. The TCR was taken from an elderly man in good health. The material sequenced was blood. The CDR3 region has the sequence CASSRDGTLSNQPQHF. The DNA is TGTGCCAGCAGCCGTGATGGGACACTTAGCAATCAGCCCCAGCATTTT.